Only a few counts were recorded for the clone carrying this T cell receptor (beta chain). What it recognizes is unknown. Treatment was busulfan-fludarabine conditioning, a marrow graft, and cyclophosphamide on days +3 and +4. The method was immunoSEQ multiplex PCR; TCRdb's version includes in-frame clones alone and lacks a portion of them. The repertoire holds about 22,000 clones, with roughly nine tenths as singletons. The data originate from a study of T cells after posttransplantation cyclophosphamide. The study's findings and limits: Later post-transplant blood repertoires were often dominated by donor CD8+ memory clones.

V was trimmed by 5 bases and J by 2 bases, leaving 13 bases between them. Germline CDR1 ENHRY, CDR2 SYGVKD. The CDR3 loop spans 14 amino acids. The J gene is TRBJ2-7, the V gene TRBV10-3, with D perhaps TRBD2 (6 bases). The sequence was collected from a female patient under 45 who received an allogeneic stem cell transplant from an unrelated donor, was CMV-positive, and had no GVHD. The graft donor may account for some of the T cells. Sequencing was performed on PBMCs, taken after allogeneic stem cell transplant with posttransplant cyclophosphamide. CDR3 DNA sequence: TGTGCCATCAGTCAACCCGGACTAACCTACGAGCAGTACTTC. This codes for CAISQPGLTYEQYF.